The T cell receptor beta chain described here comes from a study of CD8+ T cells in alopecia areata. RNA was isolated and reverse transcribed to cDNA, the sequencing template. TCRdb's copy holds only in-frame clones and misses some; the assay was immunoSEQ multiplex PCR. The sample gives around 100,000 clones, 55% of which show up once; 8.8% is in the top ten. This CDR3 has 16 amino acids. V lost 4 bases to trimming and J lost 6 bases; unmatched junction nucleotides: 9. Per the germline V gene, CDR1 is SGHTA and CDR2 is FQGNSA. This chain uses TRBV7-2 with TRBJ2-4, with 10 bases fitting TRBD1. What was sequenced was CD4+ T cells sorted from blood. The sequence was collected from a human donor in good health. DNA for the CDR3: TGTGCCAGCAGCTCCTCCGGGGGGACAGGGGTAAACATTCAGTACTTC. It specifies CASSSSGGTGVNIQYF.